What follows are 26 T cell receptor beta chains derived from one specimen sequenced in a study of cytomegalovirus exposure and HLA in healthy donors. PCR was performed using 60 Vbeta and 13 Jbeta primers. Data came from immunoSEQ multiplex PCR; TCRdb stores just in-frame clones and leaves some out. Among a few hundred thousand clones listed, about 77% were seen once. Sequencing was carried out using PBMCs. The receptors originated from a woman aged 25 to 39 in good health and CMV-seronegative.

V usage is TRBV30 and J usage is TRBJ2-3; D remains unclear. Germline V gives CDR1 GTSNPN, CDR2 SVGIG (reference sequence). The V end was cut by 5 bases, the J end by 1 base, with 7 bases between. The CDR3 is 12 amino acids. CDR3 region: CAWGGGTDTQYF. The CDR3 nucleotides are TGTGCCTGGGGCGGCGGCACAGATACGCAGTATTTT.

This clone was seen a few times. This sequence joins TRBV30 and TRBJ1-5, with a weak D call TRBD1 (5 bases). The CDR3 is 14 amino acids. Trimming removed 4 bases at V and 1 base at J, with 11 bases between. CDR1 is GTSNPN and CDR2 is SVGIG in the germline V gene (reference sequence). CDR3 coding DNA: TGTGCCTGGACAGGGAAGGGGAGCAATCAGCCCCAGCATTTT. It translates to CAWTGKGSNQPQHF.

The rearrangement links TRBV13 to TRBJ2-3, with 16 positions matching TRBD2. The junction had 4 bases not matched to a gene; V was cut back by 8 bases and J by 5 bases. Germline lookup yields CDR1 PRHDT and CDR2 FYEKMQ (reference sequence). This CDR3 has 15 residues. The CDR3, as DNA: TGTGCCAGCGGGGGACTAGCGGGAGGGGGAGATACGCAGTATTTT. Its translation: CASGGLAGGGDTQYF.

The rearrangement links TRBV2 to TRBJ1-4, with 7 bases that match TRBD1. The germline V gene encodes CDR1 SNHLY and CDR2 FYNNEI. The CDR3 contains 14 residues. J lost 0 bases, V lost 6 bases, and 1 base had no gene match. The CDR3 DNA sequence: TGTGCCAGCAGAGGACAGGCAACTAATGAAAAACTGTTTTTT. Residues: CASRGQATNEKLFF. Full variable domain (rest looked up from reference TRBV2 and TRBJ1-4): EPEVTQTPSHQVTQMGQEVILRCVPISNHLYFYWYRQILGQKVEFLVSFYNNEISEKSEIFDDQFSVERPDGSNFTLKIRSTKLEDSAMYFCASRGQATNEKLFFGSGTQLSVL.

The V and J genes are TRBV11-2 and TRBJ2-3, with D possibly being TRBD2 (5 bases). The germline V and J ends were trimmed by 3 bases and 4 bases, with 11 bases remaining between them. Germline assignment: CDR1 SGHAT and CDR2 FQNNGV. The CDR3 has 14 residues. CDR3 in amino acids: CASSLRVIADTQYF. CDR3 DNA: TGTGCCAGCAGCTTGAGGGTGATCGCAGATACGCAGTATTTT.

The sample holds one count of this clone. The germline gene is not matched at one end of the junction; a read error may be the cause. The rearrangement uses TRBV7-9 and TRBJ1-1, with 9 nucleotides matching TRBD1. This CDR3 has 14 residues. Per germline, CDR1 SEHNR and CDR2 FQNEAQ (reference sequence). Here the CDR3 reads CSSSSRDRVTEAFF. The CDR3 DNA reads TGTTCCAGCAGCTCAAGGGACAGGGTCACTGAAGCTTTCTTT.

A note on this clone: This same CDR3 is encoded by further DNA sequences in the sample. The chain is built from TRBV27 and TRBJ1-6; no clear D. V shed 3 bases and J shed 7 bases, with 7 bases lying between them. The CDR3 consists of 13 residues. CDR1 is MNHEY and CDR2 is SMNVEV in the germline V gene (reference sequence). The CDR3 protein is CASSLIENSPLHF. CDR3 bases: TGTGCCAGCAGTTTGATTGAGAATTCACCCCTCCACTTT.

The DNA for the CDR3 is TGTGCCAGTAGTATAGGCGGGAGCCCCGAGCAGTACTTC. As protein: CASSIGGSPEQYF. The V gene is TRBV19, the J gene TRBJ2-5; 7 nucleotides line up with TRBD2. The last part of the DNA fits TRBJ2-7 better; the J call may be wrong. Per germline, CDR1 LNHDA and CDR2 SQIVND (reference sequence). There are 13 residues in the CDR3.

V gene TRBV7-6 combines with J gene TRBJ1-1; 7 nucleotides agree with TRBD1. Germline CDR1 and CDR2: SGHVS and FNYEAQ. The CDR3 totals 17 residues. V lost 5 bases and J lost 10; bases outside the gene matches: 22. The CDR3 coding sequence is TGTGCCAGCAGCCAAGATAGCGAGGAACAGGGGAGACGTGGAGCTTTCTTT. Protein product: CASSQDSEEQGRRGAFF.

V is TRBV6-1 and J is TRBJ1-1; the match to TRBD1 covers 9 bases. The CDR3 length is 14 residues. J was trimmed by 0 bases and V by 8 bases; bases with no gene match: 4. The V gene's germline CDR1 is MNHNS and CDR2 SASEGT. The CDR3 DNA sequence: TGTGCCAGCGGGACAGGGTTTTTGAACACTGAAGCTTTCTTT. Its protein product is CASGTGFLNTEAFF.

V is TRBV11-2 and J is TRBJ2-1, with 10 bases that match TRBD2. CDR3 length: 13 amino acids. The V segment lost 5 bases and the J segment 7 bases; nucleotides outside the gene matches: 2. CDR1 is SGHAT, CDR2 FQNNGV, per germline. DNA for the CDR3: TGTGCCAGCAGCGCAGCGGGAGGGAATGAGCAGTTCTTC. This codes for CASSAAGGNEQFF.

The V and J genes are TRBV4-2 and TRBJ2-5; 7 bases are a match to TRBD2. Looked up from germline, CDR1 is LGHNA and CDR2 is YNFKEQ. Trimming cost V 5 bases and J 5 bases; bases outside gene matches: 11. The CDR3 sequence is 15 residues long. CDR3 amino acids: CASSAGRESQETQYF. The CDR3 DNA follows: TGTGCCAGCAGCGCGGGGCGGGAGTCACAGGAGACCCAGTACTTC.

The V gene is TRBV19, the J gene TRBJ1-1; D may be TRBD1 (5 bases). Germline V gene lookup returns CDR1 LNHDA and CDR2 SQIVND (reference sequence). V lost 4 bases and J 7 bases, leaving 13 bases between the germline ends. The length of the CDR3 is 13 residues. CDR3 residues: CASSRGPELEAFF. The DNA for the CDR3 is TGTGCCAGTAGTAGGGGCCCCGAGCTTGAAGCTTTCTTT.

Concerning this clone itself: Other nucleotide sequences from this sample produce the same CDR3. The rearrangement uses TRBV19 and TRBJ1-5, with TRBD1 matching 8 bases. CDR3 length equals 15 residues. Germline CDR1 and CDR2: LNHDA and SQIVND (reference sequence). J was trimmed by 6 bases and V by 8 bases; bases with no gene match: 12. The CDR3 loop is CASSAGTGAGQPQHF. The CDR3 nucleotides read TGTGCCAGTTCAGCCGGGACAGGCGCAGGTCAGCCCCAGCATTTT. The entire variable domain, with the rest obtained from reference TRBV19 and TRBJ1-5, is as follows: DGGITQSPKYLFRKEGQNVTLSCEQNLNHDAMYWYRQDPGQGLRLIYYSQIVNDFQKGDIAEGYSVSREKKESFPLTVTSAQKNPTAFYLCASSAGTGAGQPQHFGDGTRLSIL.

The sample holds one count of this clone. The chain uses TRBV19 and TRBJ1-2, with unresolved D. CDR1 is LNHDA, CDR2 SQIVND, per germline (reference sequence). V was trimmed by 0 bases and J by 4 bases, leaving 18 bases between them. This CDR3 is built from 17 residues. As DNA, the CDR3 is TGTGCCAGTAGTATAGATCGGAGTATGGCGGAGGTCTATGGCTACACCTTC. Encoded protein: CASSIDRSMAEVYGYTF.

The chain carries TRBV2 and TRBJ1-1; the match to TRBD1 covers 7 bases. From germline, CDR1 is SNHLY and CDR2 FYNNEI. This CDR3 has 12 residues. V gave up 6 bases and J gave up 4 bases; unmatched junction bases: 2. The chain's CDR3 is CASRSGGTEAFF. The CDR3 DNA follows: TGTGCCAGCAGATCAGGGGGCACTGAAGCTTTCTTT.

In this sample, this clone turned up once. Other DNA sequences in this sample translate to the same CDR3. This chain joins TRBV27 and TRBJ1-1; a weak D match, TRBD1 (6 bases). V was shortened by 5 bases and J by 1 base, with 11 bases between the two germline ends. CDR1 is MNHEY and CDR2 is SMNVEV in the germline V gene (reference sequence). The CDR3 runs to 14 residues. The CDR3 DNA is TGTGCCAGCAGTCCTTGGGGGCGGAACACTGAAGCTTTCTTT. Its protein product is CASSPWGRNTEAFF.

The CDR3 nucleotides read TGTGCCAGCTCATCCCGGGACAGGGGAACGAGCAATCAGCCCCAGCATTTT. Protein sequence: CASSSRDRGTSNQPQHF. This chain connects TRBV18 to TRBJ1-5; 10 bases are shared with TRBD1. Germline trimming cut 5 bases from V and 1 base from J; bases unmatched to any gene: 8. The CDR3 has 17 residues. CDR1 is KGHSH and CDR2 is LQKENI in the germline V gene. Full variable domain (rest looked up from reference TRBV18 and TRBJ1-5): NAGVMQNPRHLVRRRGQEARLRCSPMKGHSHVYWYRQLPEEGLKFMVYLQKENIIDESGMPKERFSAEFPKEGPSILRIQQVVRGDSAAYFCASSSRDRGTSNQPQHFGDGTRLSIL.

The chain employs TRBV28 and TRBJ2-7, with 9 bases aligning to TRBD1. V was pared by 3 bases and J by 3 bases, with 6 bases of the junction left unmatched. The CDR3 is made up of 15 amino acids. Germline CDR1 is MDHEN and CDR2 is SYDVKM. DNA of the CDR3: TGTGCCAGCAGTTTTGAGACAGGGGGAGGCTACGAGCAGTACTTC. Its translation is CASSFETGGGYEQYF.

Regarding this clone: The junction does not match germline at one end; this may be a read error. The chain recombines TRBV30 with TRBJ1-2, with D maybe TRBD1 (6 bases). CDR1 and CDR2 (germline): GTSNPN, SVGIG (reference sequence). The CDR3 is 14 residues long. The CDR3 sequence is CATAGGLTKYGYTF. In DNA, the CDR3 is TGTGCCACGGCGGGGGGGCTTACTAAATATGGCTACACCTTC.

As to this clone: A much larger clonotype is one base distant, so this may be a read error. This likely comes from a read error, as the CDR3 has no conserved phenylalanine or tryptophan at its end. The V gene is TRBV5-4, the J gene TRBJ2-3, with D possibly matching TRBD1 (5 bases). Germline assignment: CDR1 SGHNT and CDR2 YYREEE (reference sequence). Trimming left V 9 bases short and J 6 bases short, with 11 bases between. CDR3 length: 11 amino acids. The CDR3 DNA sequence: TGTGCCATCGGACAAGGCGATACGCAGTATTTG. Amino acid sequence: CAIGQGDTQYL.

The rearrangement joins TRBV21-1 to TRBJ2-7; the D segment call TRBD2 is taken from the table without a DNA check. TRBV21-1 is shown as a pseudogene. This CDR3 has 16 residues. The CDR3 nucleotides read TGTGCCAGCAGCAAATATTCTCGCGGGGGCCTGAACGAGCAGTACTTC. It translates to CASSKYSRGGLNEQYF.

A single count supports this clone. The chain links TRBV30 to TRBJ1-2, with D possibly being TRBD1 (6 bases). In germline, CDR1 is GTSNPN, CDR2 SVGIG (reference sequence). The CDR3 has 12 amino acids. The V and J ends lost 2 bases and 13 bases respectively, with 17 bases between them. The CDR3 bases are TGTGCCTGGAGTTTAATGTGGACAGCCTCCACCTTC. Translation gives CAWSLMWTASTF.

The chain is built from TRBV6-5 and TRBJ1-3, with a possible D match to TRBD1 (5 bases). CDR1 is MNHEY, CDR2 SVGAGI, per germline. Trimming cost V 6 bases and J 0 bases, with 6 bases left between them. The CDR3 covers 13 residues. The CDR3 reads CASRGVSGNTIYF. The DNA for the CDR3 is TGTGCCAGCAGAGGGGTCTCTGGAAACACCATATATTTT.

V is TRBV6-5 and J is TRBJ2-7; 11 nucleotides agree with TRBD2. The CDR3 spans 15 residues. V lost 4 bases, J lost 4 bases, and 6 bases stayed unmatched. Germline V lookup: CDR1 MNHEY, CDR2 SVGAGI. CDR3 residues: CASSSIAGGLYEQYF. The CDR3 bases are TGTGCCAGCAGTTCTATAGCGGGAGGGCTGTACGAGCAGTACTTC.

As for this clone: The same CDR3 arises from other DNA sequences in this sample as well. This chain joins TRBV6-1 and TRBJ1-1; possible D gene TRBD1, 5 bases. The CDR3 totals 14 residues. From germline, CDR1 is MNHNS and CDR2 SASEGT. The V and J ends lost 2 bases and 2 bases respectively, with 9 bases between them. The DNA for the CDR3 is TGTGCCAGCAGTGAACAGGGTTTAAACACTGAAGCTTTCTTT. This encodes CASSEQGLNTEAFF.